The entry below describes one T cell receptor beta chain. Generated by immunoSEQ multiplex PCR, the TCRdb table keeps only in-frame clones and is missing some. There are more than 50,000 clones in the sample; more than 60% occur only once, and approximately 14% lies in the top ten. This record comes from a study of blood T cell repertoires in COVID-19. This CDR3 spans 14 amino acids. Germline CDR1 and CDR2: DFQATT and SNEGSKA (reference sequence). V shed 3 bases and J 4 bases; nucleotides not matched to a gene: 8. The source material was peripheral blood. The rearrangement uses TRBV20-1 and TRBJ1-2, with TRBD1 matching over 7 bases. This sequence was found in a woman in her 70s with acute or convalescent COVID-19. The CDR3 coding sequence is TGCAGTGCTAGTTCCGGGACAGCCCTCTATGGCTACACCTTC. It yields the protein CSASSGTALYGYTF.